Below are 32 T cell receptor beta chains sequenced from a single sample in a study of T cell responses to AZD1222 COVID-19 vaccine. Assay used: immunoSEQ multiplex PCR; TCRdb lists only in-frame clones, some missing. Altogether about 140,000 clones are present, around 90% being singletons, with the ten largest covering approximately 5.4%. The sample here was peripheral blood, taken on day 0 of AZD1222 vaccination. Receptors originate from an adult in good health.

CDR3 sequence (DNA): TGCAGTGCTAGTCCGGCTAGCACGCAGAATACGCAGTATTTT. It encodes CSASPASTQNTQYF. The V call is TRBV20-1, the J call TRBJ2-3; D is possibly TRBD2 (5 bases). V gave up 3 bases and J gave up 7 bases, with 17 bases separating them. This CDR3 contains 14 residues. The V gene's germline CDR1 is DFQATT and CDR2 SNEGSKA (reference sequence).

V gene TRBV27 combines with J gene TRBJ2-1; D not certain. The CDR3 extends over 13 amino acids. Deletions cut 2 bases from V and 8 bases from J, with 10 bases between. Germline CDR1 reads MNHEY; CDR2 reads SMNVEV (reference sequence). CDR3 in amino acids: CASSLPRRDEQFF. In DNA form, the CDR3 reads TGTGCCAGCAGTTTACCACGGAGAGATGAGCAGTTCTTC.

The genes are TRBV6-5 and TRBJ1-2; 7 nucleotides match TRBD1. Germline trimming cut 6 bases from V and 4 bases from J; bases unmatched to any gene: 8. The V gene's germline CDR1 is MNHEY and CDR2 SVGAGI. The CDR3 is made up of 14 amino acids. The CDR3 DNA reads as TGTGCCAGCAGCAGCGGGACAGCCTTCTATGGCTACACCTTC. Translation gives CASSSGTAFYGYTF.

The V and J genes are TRBV5-1 and TRBJ2-7, with 11 bases matching TRBD2. Per the germline V gene, CDR1 is SGHRS and CDR2 is YFSETQ. The CDR3 is 15 residues long. V gave up 1 base and J gave up 1 base; unmatched junction bases: 1. The CDR3, as DNA: TGCGCCAGCAGCTTGTTAGCGGGGGGGTCCTACGAGCAGTACTTC. Translated, it gives CASSLLAGGSYEQYF.

This clone was picked up one time. The chain recombines TRBV3-1 (or the pseudogene TRBV3-2) with TRBJ1-2, with 7 nucleotides matching TRBD1. J lost 5 bases, V lost 0 bases, and 12 bases had no gene match. Looked up from germline, CDR1 is LGHDT and CDR2 is YNNKEL (reference sequence). This CDR3 region has 17 residues. The DNA for the CDR3 is TGTGCCAGCAGCCAAGAAGGGAGTTGGACAGGAGGATATGGCTACACCTTC. Its translation is CASSQEGSWTGGYGYTF.

The gene calls are TRBV6-5 and TRBJ2-1; D remains unclear. The V end was cut by 8 bases, the J end by 9 bases, with 14 bases between. This CDR3 region has 12 residues. Germline-derived CDR1 and CDR2 are MNHEY and SVGAGI. CDR3 residues: CASCRRLGEQFF. CDR3 nucleotides: TGTGCCAGCTGTAGGCGGCTCGGTGAGCAGTTCTTC.

The CDR3 here is CASSLAVLNTGELFF. The DNA for the CDR3 is TGTGCCAGCAGCTTAGCGGTTTTGAACACCGGGGAGCTGTTTTTT. The rearrangement uses TRBV7-9 and TRBJ2-2; D is unclear. Trimming took off 0 bases at V and 1 base at J, with 6 bases between the two ends. Germline V CDR1 and CDR2: SEHNR, FQNEAQ (reference sequence). The CDR3 is 15 residues long. Using reference TRBV7-9 and TRBJ2-2 for the parts outside the CDR3, the full variable domain is DTGVSQNPRHKITKRGQNVTFRCDPISEHNRLYWYRQTLGQGPEFLTYFQNEAQLEKSRLLSDRFSAERPKGSFSTLEIQRTEQGDSAMYLCASSLAVLNTGELFFGEGSRLTVL.

The chain combines TRBV5-1 with TRBJ2-7; D unresolved. Germline V gene lookup returns CDR1 SGHRS and CDR2 YFSETQ. Trimming stripped 3 bases from V and 3 bases from J, with 13 bases between. The CDR3 is made up of 14 amino acids. CDR3 bases: TGCGCCAGCAGCTATAGGCTGCAGAGCTACGAGCAGTACTTC. Protein sequence: CASSYRLQSYEQYF. Supplemented by reference TRBV5-1 and TRBJ2-7, the full variable domain reads KAGVTQTPRYLIKTRGQQVTLSCSPISGHRSVSWYQQTPGQGLQFLFEYFSETQRNKGNFPGRFSGRQFSNSRSEMNVSTLELGDSALYLCASSYRLQSYEQYFGPGTRLTVT.

The V call is TRBV5-1, the J call TRBJ2-1, with 7 bases matching TRBD2. The CDR3 runs 14 residues. J was trimmed by 10 bases and V by 2 bases; bases with no gene match: 9. Germline-derived CDR1 and CDR2 are SGHRS and YFSETQ. The CDR3 here is CASSFMGGPGEQFF. Written as DNA, the CDR3 is TGCGCCAGCAGCTTCATGGGAGGGCCCGGGGAGCAGTTCTTC.

The chain's CDR3 is CASSAGSYSNQPQHF. The CDR3 bases are TGTGCCAGTAGTGCCGGGAGCTATAGCAATCAGCCCCAGCATTTT. The chain combines TRBV19 with TRBJ1-5; D unresolved. Trimming removed 5 bases from V and 0 bases from J, with 11 bases in between. This CDR3 contains 15 residues. Germline V gene sequence: CDR1 LNHDA, CDR2 SQIVND (reference sequence).

The rearrangement links TRBV7-8 to TRBJ2-7, with a weak D call TRBD2 (7 bases). The CDR3 is 17 residues long. V was clipped by 5 bases and J by 1 base, with 21 bases between them. Germline-derived CDR1 and CDR2 are SGHVS and FQNEAQ. CDR3 nucleotide sequence: TGTGCCAGCAGCATAGGCGGGGGCCGACAAAATTCCTACGAGCAGTACTTC. Encoded protein: CASSIGGGRQNSYEQYF.

The count of this clone is one. V usage is TRBV14 and J usage is TRBJ2-7; D not resolved. V lost 1 base and J lost 4, with 5 bases in between. Germline assignment: CDR1 SGHDN and CDR2 FVKESK. The CDR3 covers 12 residues. CDR3 sequence: CASSQAYYEQYF. The CDR3 coding sequence is TGTGCCAGCAGCCAAGCCTATTACGAGCAGTACTTC.

This clone was detected only once. The chain uses TRBV7-9 and TRBJ2-1; tentatively, D is TRBD2 (5 bases). The CDR3 spans 14 residues. CDR1 is SEHNR, CDR2 FQNEAQ, per germline (reference sequence). Trimming cost V 5 bases and J 9 bases, with 17 bases left between them. The CDR3 DNA follows: TGTGCCAGCAGCCTAAGCCTACCGGGGAGTGAGCAGTTCTTC. Protein: CASSLSLPGSEQFF.

The chain couples TRBV9 to TRBJ1-6; D call uncertain. Deletions cut 0 bases from V and 14 bases from J, with 21 bases between. The CDR3 totals 16 residues. Germline V lookup: CDR1 SGDLS, CDR2 YYNGEE. CDR3: CASSVGGGSGPRALHF. CDR3 nucleotide sequence: TGTGCCAGCAGCGTAGGAGGAGGGTCAGGCCCTAGGGCCCTCCACTTT.

V is TRBV28 and J is TRBJ2-7; D uncertain. V gave up 1 base and J gave up 1 base, with 11 bases separating them. Germline CDR1 is MDHEN and CDR2 is SYDVKM. This CDR3 comprises 15 residues. The CDR3 sequence is CASSLFSIPSYEQYF. The CDR3 DNA reads as TGTGCCAGCAGTTTATTCAGTATCCCGTCCTACGAGCAGTACTTC.

The gene calls are TRBV3-1 (or the pseudogene TRBV3-2) and TRBJ2-3; 10 nucleotides agree with TRBD2. The CDR3 spans 16 residues. Trimming removed 1 base from V and 10 bases from J; junction bases left unmatched: 11. In germline, CDR1 is LGHDT, CDR2 YNNKEL (reference sequence). DNA for the CDR3: TGTGCCAGCAGCCAAGCCCCAGGAGCGGGAGGGCTTGCGCAGTATTTT. Amino acids: CASSQAPGAGGLAQYF.

The chain links TRBV15 to TRBJ1-3; TRBD1 matches 7 bases. CDR3 length: 14 amino acids. Germline CDR1 LNHNV, CDR2 YYDKDF (reference sequence). The junction had 5 bases not matched to a gene; V was cut back by 7 bases and J by 2 bases. The CDR3 region is CATKQDRAGNTIYF. CDR3 sequence (DNA): TGTGCCACCAAACAAGACAGGGCTGGAAACACCATATATTTT. Combining the CDR3 with reference TRBV15 and TRBJ1-3 gives the whole variable domain DAMVIQNPRYQVTQFGKPVTLSCSQTLNHNVMYWYQQKSSQAPKLLFHYYDKDFNNEADTPDNFQSRRPNTSFCFLDIRSPGLGDTAMYLCATKQDRAGNTIYFGEGSWLTVV.

The V gene is TRBV6-2 or TRBV6-3, the J gene TRBJ2-3; no firm D call. V was cut by 2 bases and J by 6 bases, with 12 bases left in between. This CDR3 has 14 residues. Germline lookup yields CDR1 MNHEY and CDR2 SVGEGT. This CDR3 is CASSYTSPADTQYF. The CDR3 nucleotides are TGTGCCAGCAGTTACACATCCCCGGCCGATACGCAGTATTTT.

This chain links TRBV27 with TRBJ1-2, with TRBD1 as a possible D gene (6 bases). The V and J ends lost 5 bases and 4 bases respectively, with 17 bases between them. The CDR3 is made up of 15 amino acids. The V gene's germline CDR1 is MNHEY and CDR2 SMNVEV (reference sequence). The CDR3 DNA is TGTGCCAGCAGTCCGACAGGTCCCGGGATCTATGGCTACACCTTC. It codes for CASSPTGPGIYGYTF.

This clone was seen a single time. V usage is TRBV6-5 and J usage is TRBJ2-1; TRBD2 matches at 7 bases. The length of the CDR3 is 16 residues. Germline CDR1 MNHEY, CDR2 SVGAGI. J was trimmed by 9 bases and V by 2 bases; bases with no gene match: 13. CDR3 in amino acids: CASSYEGWGGSPEQFF. The CDR3 DNA reads TGTGCCAGCAGTTACGAGGGGTGGGGAGGGTCCCCTGAGCAGTTCTTC.

The V and J genes are TRBV7-8 and TRBJ1-2; D may be TRBD1 (5 bases). Per the germline V gene, CDR1 is SGHVS and CDR2 is FQNEAQ. V shed 1 base and J shed 7 bases, with 10 bases lying between them. CDR3 size: 13 residues. CDR3 nucleotide sequence: TGTGCCAGCAGCTTAGAAGGGGCCAGTGGCTACACCTTC. Its protein is CASSLEGASGYTF.

This chain connects TRBV3-1 (or the pseudogene TRBV3-2) to TRBJ2-1; D call uncertain. Trimming took off 3 bases at V and 3 bases at J, with 3 bases between the two ends. The CDR3 is made up of 12 amino acids. CDR1 is LGHDT and CDR2 is YNNKEL in the germline V gene (reference sequence). CDR3 in amino acids: CASSHLYNEQFF. The CDR3 DNA reads TGTGCCAGCAGCCACCTCTACAATGAGCAGTTCTTC.

This chain uses TRBV3-1 (or the pseudogene TRBV3-2) with TRBJ2-1; 7 positions agree with TRBD2. J gave up 6 bases and V 5 bases, and 19 bases lay outside the gene matches. The CDR3 spans 18 residues. The V gene's germline CDR1 is LGHDT and CDR2 YNNKEL (reference sequence). This chain's CDR3 is CASSFRRPSGSKFNEQFF. The CDR3 nucleotides are TGTGCCAGCAGCTTTCGAAGGCCTAGCGGAAGTAAGTTCAATGAGCAGTTCTTC.

This chain uses TRBV6-5 with TRBJ1-2; 7 bases line up with TRBD1. Germline V gene lookup returns CDR1 MNHEY and CDR2 SVGAGI. CDR3 length equals 14 residues. V was pared by 6 bases and J by 6 bases, with 10 bases of the junction left unmatched. CDR3: CASSAKTGINGYTF. The CDR3 nucleotides are TGTGCCAGCAGCGCAAAGACAGGGATAAATGGCTACACCTTC.

This clone was detected once. This chain uses TRBV4-1 with TRBJ1-4; possibly TRBD1 for D (5 bases). The CDR3 loop spans 15 amino acids. Germline values: CDR1 MGHRA, CDR2 YSYEKL. Deletions cut 1 base from V and 8 bases from J, with 14 bases between. The CDR3 nucleotides are TGCGCCAGCAGCCAAGTACAGGTTCTTGGGGAAAAACTGTTTTTT. Its protein is CASSQVQVLGEKLFF.

The V and J genes are TRBV28 and TRBJ1-4; D call uncertain. Per the germline V gene, CDR1 is MDHEN and CDR2 is SYDVKM. The CDR3 covers 12 residues. V lost 3 bases and J lost 7, with 6 bases in between. DNA for the CDR3: TGTGCCAGCAGTTTTGGTCGTGAAAAACTGTTTTTT. This codes for CASSFGREKLFF.

The CDR3 sequence: CASSAGQGGGGYTF. The CDR3 DNA reads as TGCGCCAGCAGCGCGGGACAGGGGGGTGGAGGCTACACCTTC. The rearrangement joins TRBV5-1 to TRBJ1-2, with 11 bases that match TRBD1. The germline V gene has CDR1 SGHRS and CDR2 YFSETQ. V lost 4 bases, J lost 8 bases, and 7 bases stayed unmatched. The CDR3 has 14 residues.

This rearrangement joins TRBV11-3 to TRBJ2-1; D is unclear. The CDR3 loop spans 15 amino acids. V shed 3 bases and J shed 9 bases, with 18 bases lying between them. Germline V lookup: CDR1 SGHNT, CDR2 YENEEA. The CDR3 DNA sequence: TGTGCCAGCAGCTTCTCAGTAGGTAGTTATTCTGAGCAGTTCTTC. It codes for CASSFSVGSYSEQFF.

This chain links TRBV18 with TRBJ2-7; D remains ambiguous. CDR3 length: 14 amino acids. Trimming stripped 2 bases from V and 1 base from J, with 9 bases between. Germline V CDR1 and CDR2: KGHSH, LQKENI. The CDR3 is CASSPNLQSYEQYF. The CDR3 DNA reads as TGTGCCAGCTCACCAAATCTACAGTCCTACGAGCAGTACTTC. Supplemented by reference TRBV18 and TRBJ2-7, the full variable domain reads NAGVMQNPRHLVRRRGQEARLRCSPMKGHSHVYWYRQLPEEGLKFMVYLQKENIIDESGMPKERFSAEFPKEGPSILRIQQVVRGDSAAYFCASSPNLQSYEQYFGPGTRLTVT.

This clone was observed a few times. The chain recombines TRBV5-8 with TRBJ2-4, with TRBD1 as a possible D gene (6 bases). Looked up from germline, CDR1 is SGHTS and CDR2 is YDEGEE. The CDR3 sequence is 15 residues long. The germline V and J ends were trimmed by 5 bases and 10 bases, with 22 bases remaining between them. CDR3 in amino acids: CASRARGTQSRIQYF. The CDR3 bases are TGTGCCAGCAGAGCCAGGGGAACCCAAAGTCGGATTCAGTACTTC.

This chain uses TRBV3-1 (or the pseudogene TRBV3-2) with TRBJ1-3; D is perhaps TRBD1 (5 bases). Germline V CDR1 and CDR2: LGHDT, YNNKEL (reference sequence). Trimming pared 3 bases from V and 4 bases from J, leaving 19 bases between. This CDR3 is 17 amino acids long. The CDR3 coding sequence is TGTGCCAGCAGCCATGAGAATACCAGGGTCTCCGGAAACACCATATATTTT. Translated: CASSHENTRVSGNTIYF.

This clone has more than one count but fewer than ten. The J gene is TRBJ1-4, the V gene TRBV7-9; D remains ambiguous. The CDR3 runs 16 residues. V dropped 4 bases and J dropped 0 bases, with 12 bases sitting between them. Germline CDR1 and CDR2: SEHNR and FQNEAQ (reference sequence). The CDR3 DNA reads as TGTGCCAGCAGCTCCACCGGCCACACAACTAATGAAAAACTGTTTTTT. Amino acids: CASSSTGHTTNEKLFF.